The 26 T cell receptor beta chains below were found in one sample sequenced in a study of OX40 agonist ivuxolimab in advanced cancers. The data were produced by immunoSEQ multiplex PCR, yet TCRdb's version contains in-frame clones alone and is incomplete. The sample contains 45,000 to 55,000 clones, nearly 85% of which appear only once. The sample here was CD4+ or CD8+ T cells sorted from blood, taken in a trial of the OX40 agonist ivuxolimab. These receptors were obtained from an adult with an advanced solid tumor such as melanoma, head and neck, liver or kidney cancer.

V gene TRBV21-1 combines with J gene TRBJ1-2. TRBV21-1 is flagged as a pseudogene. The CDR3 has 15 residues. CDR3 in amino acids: CASSKAGGSNYGYTF. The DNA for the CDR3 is TGTGCCAGCAGCAAAGCGGGGGGGAGTAACTATGGCTACACCTTC.

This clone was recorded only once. CDR3 sequence reads: CASSQAIGGGNKVWLYEQYF. The CDR3, as DNA: TGCGCCAGCAGTCAGGCAATAGGGGGGGGCAATAAGGTGTGGCTATACGAGCAGTACTTC. The rearrangement links TRBV23-1 to TRBJ2-7, with D possibly TRBD2 on 7 matching bases. TRBV23-1 has ORF status, its function being uncertain. Trimming removed 3 bases from V and 4 bases from J, with 31 bases in between. The CDR3 runs to 20 residues.

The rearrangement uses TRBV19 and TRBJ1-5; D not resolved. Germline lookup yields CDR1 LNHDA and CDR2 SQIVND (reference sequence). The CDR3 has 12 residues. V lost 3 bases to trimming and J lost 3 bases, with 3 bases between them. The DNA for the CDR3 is TGTGCCAGTAGTATGTTCAATCAGCCCCAGCATTTT. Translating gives CASSMFNQPQHF.

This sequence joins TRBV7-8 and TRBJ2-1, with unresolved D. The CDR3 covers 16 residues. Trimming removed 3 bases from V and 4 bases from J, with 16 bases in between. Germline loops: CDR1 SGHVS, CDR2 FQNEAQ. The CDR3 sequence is CASSFPPWMIYNEQFF. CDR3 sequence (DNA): TGTGCCAGCAGCTTCCCGCCTTGGATGATTTACAATGAGCAGTTCTTC.

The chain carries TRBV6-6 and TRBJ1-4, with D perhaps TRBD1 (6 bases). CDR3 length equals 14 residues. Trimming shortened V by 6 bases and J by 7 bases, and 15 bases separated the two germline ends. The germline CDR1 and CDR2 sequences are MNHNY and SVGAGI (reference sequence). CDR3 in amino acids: CASRPTGWGEKLFF. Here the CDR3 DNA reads TGTGCCAGCAGACCTACAGGGTGGGGTGAAAAACTGTTTTTT.

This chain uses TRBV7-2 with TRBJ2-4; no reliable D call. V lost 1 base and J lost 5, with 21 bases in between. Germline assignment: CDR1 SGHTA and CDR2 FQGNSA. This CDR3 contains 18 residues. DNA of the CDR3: TGTGCCAGCAGCTTAGATCTCCTCCGGGCCCGAAGGGAAAACATTCAGTACTTC. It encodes CASSLDLLRARRENIQYF.

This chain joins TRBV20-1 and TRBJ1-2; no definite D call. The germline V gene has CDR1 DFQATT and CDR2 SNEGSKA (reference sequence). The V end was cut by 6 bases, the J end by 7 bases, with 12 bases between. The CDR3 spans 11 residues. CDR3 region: CSAGSSSGYTF. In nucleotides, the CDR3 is TGCAGTGCCGGGTCCTCCAGTGGCTACACCTTC.

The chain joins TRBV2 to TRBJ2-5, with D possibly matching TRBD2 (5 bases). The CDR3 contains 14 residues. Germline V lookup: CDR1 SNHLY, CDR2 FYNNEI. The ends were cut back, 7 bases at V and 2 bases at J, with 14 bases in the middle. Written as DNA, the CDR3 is TGTGCCAGCAAAACGGACTCAACTCAAGAGACCCAGTACTTC. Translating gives CASKTDSTQETQYF.

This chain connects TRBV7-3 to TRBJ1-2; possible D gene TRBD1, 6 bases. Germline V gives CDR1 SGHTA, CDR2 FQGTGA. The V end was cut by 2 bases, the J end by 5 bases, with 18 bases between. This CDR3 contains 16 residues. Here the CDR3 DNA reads TGTGCCAGCAGCTTAGGCGCGGGACAAAATTTATATGGCTACACCTTC. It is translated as CASSLGAGQNLYGYTF. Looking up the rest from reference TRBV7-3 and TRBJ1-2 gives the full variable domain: GAGVSQTPSNKVTEKGKYVELRCDPISGHTALYWYRQSLGQGPEFLIYFQGTGAADDSGLPNDRFFAVRPEGSVSTLKIQRTERGDSAVYLCASSLGAGQNLYGYTFGSGTRLTVV.

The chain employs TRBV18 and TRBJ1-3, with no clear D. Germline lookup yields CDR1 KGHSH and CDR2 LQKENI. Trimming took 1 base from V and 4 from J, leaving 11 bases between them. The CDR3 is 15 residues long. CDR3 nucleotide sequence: TGTGCCAGCTCACCACGGTCGGTTCGGGGAAACACCATATATTTT. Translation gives CASSPRSVRGNTIYF.

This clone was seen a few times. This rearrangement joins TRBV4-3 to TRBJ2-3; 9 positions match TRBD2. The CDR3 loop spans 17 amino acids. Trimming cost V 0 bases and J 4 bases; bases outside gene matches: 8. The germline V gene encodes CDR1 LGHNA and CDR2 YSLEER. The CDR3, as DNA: TGCGCCAGCAGCCAAGATCGGGCTAGCGGGGTAGCAGATACGCAGTATTTT. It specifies CASSQDRASGVADTQYF.

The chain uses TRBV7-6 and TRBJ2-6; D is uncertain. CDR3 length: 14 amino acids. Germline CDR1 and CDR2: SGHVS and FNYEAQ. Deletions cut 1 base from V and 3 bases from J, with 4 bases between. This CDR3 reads CASSLVVGANVLTF. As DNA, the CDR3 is TGTGCCAGCAGCTTAGTGGTTGGGGCCAACGTCCTGACTTTC. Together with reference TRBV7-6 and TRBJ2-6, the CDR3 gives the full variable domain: GAGVSQSPRYKVTKRGQDVALRCDPISGHVSLYWYRQALGQGPEFLTYFNYEAQQDKSGLPNDRFSAERPEGSISTLTIQRTEQRDSAMYRCASSLVVGANVLTFGAGSRLTVL.

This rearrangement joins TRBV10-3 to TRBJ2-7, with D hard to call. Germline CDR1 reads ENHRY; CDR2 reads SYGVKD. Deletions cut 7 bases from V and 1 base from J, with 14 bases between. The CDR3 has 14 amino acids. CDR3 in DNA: TGTGCCATCAAGTCTGGAACATTATCCTACGAGCAGTACTTC. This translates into CAIKSGTLSYEQYF.

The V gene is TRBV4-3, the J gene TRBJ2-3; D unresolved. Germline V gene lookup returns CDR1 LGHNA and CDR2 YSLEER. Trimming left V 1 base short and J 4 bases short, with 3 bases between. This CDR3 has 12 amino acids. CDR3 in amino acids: CASSQGADTQYF. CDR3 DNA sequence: TGCGCCAGCAGCCAAGGGGCAGATACGCAGTATTTT.

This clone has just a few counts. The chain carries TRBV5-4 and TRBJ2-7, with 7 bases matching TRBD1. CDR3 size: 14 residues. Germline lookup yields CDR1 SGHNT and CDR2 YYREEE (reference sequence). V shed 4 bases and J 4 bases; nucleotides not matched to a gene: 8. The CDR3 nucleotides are TGTGCCAGCAGCCCTACGGGACAGATATACGAGCAGTACTTC. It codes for CASSPTGQIYEQYF.

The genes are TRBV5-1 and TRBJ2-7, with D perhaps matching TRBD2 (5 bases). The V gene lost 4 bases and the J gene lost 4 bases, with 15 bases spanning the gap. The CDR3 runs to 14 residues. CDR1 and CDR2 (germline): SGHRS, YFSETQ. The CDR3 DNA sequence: TGCGCCAGCAGCCGCCTGGGATCGGGATACGAGCAGTACTTC. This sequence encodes CASSRLGSGYEQYF.

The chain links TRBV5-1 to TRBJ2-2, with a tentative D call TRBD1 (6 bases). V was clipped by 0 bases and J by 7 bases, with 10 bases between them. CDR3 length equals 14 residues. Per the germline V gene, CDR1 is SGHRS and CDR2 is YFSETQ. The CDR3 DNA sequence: TGCGCCAGCAGCTTGGCAGGGGCCGACGGGGAGCTGTTTTTT. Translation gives CASSLAGADGELFF.

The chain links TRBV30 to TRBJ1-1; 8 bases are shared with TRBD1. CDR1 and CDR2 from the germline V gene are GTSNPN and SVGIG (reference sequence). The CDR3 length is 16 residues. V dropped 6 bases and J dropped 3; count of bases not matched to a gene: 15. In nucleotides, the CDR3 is TGTGCCTGTATAGCTTCGGGACAGGCCGGGGACACTGAAGCTTTCTTT. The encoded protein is CACIASGQAGDTEAFF.

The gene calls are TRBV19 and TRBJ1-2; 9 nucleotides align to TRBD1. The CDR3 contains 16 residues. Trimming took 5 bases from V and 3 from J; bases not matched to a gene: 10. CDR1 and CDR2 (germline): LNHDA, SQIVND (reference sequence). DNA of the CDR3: TGTGCCAGTAGTGGCCCCCGGGACAGGGCTGACTATGGCTACACCTTC. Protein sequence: CASSGPRDRADYGYTF.

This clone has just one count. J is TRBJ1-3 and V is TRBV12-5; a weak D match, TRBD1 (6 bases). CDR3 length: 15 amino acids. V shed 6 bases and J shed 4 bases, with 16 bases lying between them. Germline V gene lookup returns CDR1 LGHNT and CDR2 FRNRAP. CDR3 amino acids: CASGEDSVSGNTIYF. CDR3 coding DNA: TGTGCTAGTGGGGAGGACAGCGTGTCCGGAAACACCATATATTTT.

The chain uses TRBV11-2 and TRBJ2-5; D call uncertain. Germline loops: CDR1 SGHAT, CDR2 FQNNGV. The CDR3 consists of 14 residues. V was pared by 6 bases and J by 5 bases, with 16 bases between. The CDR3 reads CASSPDTSHETQYF. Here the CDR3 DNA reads TGTGCCAGCAGTCCAGACACCTCCCATGAGACCCAGTACTTC.

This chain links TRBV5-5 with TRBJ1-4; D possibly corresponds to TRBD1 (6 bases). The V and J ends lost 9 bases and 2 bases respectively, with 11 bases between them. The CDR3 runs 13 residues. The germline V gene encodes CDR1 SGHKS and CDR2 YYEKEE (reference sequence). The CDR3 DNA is TGTGCCACCCGAGGGGGTACTAATGAAAAACTGTTTTTT. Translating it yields CATRGGTNEKLFF.

This CDR3 reads CSVEQGGTDTQYF. The CDR3 DNA follows: TGCAGCGTTGAGCAGGGGGGCACAGATACGCAGTATTTT. The chain uses TRBV29-1 and TRBJ2-3; 7 positions agree with TRBD1. CDR1 and CDR2 from the germline V gene are SQVTM and ANQGSEA. This CDR3 has 13 amino acids. V lost 3 bases and J lost 1; bases outside the gene matches: 1.

The CDR3 nucleotides are TGTGCCAGCAGCTCCAACTTTGCGGGCTACGAGCAGTACTTC. This encodes CASSSNFAGYEQYF. The V gene is TRBV25-1, the J gene TRBJ2-7; a weak D match, TRBD2 (5 bases). The CDR3 runs 14 residues. V lost 6 bases and J 3 bases, leaving 15 bases between the germline ends. Germline V gives CDR1 MGHDK, CDR2 SYGVNS.

The DNA for the CDR3 is TGCGCCAGCAGCCCCTCGACAGGGACGATTCAGTACTTC. This encodes CASSPSTGTIQYF. This chain uses TRBV5-1 with TRBJ2-4; 7 positions match TRBD1. The CDR3 has 13 residues. Germline CDR1 SGHRS, CDR2 YFSETQ. The V segment lost 4 bases and the J segment 10 bases; nucleotides outside the gene matches: 8.

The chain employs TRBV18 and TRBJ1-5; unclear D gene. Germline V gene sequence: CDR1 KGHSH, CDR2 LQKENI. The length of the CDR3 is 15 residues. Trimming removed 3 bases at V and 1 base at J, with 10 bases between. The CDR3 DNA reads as TGTGCCAGCTCACCCGAGATCGGCAGCAATCAGCCCCAGCATTTT. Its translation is CASSPEIGSNQPQHF.